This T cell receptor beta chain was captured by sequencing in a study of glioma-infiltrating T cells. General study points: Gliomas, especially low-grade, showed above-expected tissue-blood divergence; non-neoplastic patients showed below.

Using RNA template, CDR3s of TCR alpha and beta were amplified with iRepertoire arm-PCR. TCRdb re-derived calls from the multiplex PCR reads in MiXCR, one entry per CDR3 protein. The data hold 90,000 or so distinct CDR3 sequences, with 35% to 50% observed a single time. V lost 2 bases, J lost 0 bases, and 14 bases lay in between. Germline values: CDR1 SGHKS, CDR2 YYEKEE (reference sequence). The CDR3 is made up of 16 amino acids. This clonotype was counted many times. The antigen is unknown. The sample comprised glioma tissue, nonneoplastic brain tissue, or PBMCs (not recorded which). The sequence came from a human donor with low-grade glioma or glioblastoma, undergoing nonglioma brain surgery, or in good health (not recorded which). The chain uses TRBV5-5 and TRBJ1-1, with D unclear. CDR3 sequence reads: CASSLNREYMNTEAFF. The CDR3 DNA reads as TGTGCCAGCAGCTTAAATCGGGAATATATGAACACTGAAGCTTTCTTT.